Shown below are 8 T cell receptor beta chains from a single sample sequenced in a study of blood T cell repertoires in COVID-19. Here immunoSEQ multiplex PCR was the method, and the copy in TCRdb shows in-frame clones only, minus some. The sample contains some 99,000 clones, around 90% of which appear only once. Specimen: peripheral blood. The receptors shown here come from a man in his sixties or seventies with acute or convalescent COVID-19.

This sequence joins TRBV3-1 (or the pseudogene TRBV3-2) and TRBJ1-2, with D perhaps matching TRBD1 (5 bases). The CDR3 extends over 16 amino acids. Germline V gene data show CDR1 as LGHDT and CDR2 as YNNKEL (reference sequence). Trimming shortened V by 0 bases and J by 8 bases, and 19 bases separated the two germline ends. The CDR3 coding sequence is TGTGCCAGCAGCCAAGATCCCGTTCCCCGGAAGGGGGGCTACACCTTC. The encoded protein is CASSQDPVPRKGGYTF.

This chain links TRBV2 with TRBJ2-3; 7 nucleotides match TRBD1. CDR1 SNHLY and CDR2 FYNNEI come from the germline V gene. J was trimmed by 3 bases and V by 5 bases; bases with no gene match: 5. This CDR3 has 14 amino acids. The CDR3 DNA is TGTGCCAGCAGTCCGGGACAGCTGACAGATACGCAGTATTTT. Translation: CASSPGQLTDTQYF.

The rearrangement links TRBV27 to TRBJ2-3; D is possibly TRBD2 (5 bases). This CDR3 comprises 13 residues. V gave up 8 bases and J gave up 0 bases, with 9 bases separating them. Per the germline V gene, CDR1 is MNHEY and CDR2 is SMNVEV (reference sequence). For the CDR3, the DNA is TGTGCCAGCTGCGGGTTTAGCACAGATACGCAGTATTTT. It encodes CASCGFSTDTQYF.

This chain uses TRBV11-3 with TRBJ2-3; D is possibly TRBD1 (5 bases). Trimming left V 5 bases short and J 3 bases short, with 9 bases between. The CDR3 has 13 residues. CDR1 is SGHNT, CDR2 YENEEA, per germline. CDR3 residues: CASSMRQTDTQYF. The DNA of the CDR3 is TGTGCCAGCAGCATGCGACAGACAGATACGCAGTATTTT.

The rearrangement links TRBV19 to TRBJ1-5; TRBD1 matches at 7 bases. Looked up from germline, CDR1 is LNHDA and CDR2 is SQIVND (reference sequence). The CDR3 has 14 amino acids. After removal of 4 bases from V and 6 bases from J, the junction contained 6 bases not matched to a gene. This CDR3 reads CASSNRGGGQPQHF. Written as DNA, the CDR3 is TGTGCCAGTAGTAACAGGGGCGGTGGTCAGCCCCAGCATTTT.

This clone came up once. CDR3 bases: TGCGCCAGCACTGAAGAAGGGAGTTCTAGAGGCTACACCTTC. Its translation: CASTEEGSSRGYTF. The chain has TRBV4-1 and TRBJ1-2; D is uncertain. V was clipped by 7 bases and J by 8 bases, with 20 bases between them. Per germline, CDR1 MGHRA and CDR2 YSYEKL. The CDR3 is 14 residues long.

This chain uses TRBV5-6 with TRBJ2-1, with TRBD2 matching over 12 bases. After removal of 4 bases from V and 9 bases from J, the junction contained 14 bases not matched to a gene. The CDR3 contains 17 residues. Germline assignment: CDR1 SGHDT and CDR2 YYEEEE. The DNA for the CDR3 is TGTGCCAGCAGCATACGCCGGCTAGCGGGGGGGCCCGGTGAGCAGTTCTTC. The encoded protein is CASSIRRLAGGPGEQFF. The full variable domain, with the rest looked up from reference TRBV5-6 and TRBJ2-1, is DAGVTQSPTHLIKTRGQQVTLRCSPKSGHDTVSWYQQALGQGPQFIFQYYEEEERQRGNFPDRFSGHQFPNYSSELNVNALLLGDSALYLCASSIRRLAGGPGEQFFGPGTRLTVL.

The rearrangement links TRBV5-1 to TRBJ2-7, with 7 bases that match TRBD1. There are 13 residues in the CDR3. From germline, CDR1 is SGHRS and CDR2 YFSETQ. The trim removed 6 bases at V and 6 bases at J, leaving 9 bases unmatched. CDR3 residues: CASKATGRVEQYV. The CDR3 DNA sequence: TGCGCCAGCAAGGCGACAGGGCGAGTCGAGCAGTACGTC.